This T cell receptor beta chain stems from a study of blood T cell repertoires in COVID-19 (dated by TCRdb to 2018 to 2021). At the level of the whole study: Samples covering the acute and convalescent phases of COVID-19 were provided by collaborators in the United States, Italy and Spain. The material from the prospective study consisted of cDNA or gDNA derived from T cells, B-cell-depleted T cells, or PBMCs. Subjects who had been exposed to COVID-19, were actively infected with it, or had recovered from it provided the deeply sampled blood TCRbeta repertoires that made up the dataset. The repertoires were made available in a free public database intended to serve as a resource for research on the immune response to SARS-CoV-2. The samples were drawn from the first 160 participants of the ongoing ImmuneRACE study and from over a thousand subjects provided by 6 global collaborators. Sample metadata almost always included a de-identified subject ID, COVID-19 status, age in years and sex. Where available, HLA class I and class II types were taken from metadata supplied by the sample provider and were not determined by assay-based typing. What the work shows at the level of the full study, not this receptor alone: Clinical and demographic metadata were provided uncurated, with the amount varying by source and participant.

Collaborating institutions collected whole blood in K2EDTA tubes following their own protocols. Collaborator samples were shipped for TCRbeta analysis as frozen whole blood, isolated PBMCs, or DNA extracted from either sample type. The immunoSEQ Assay, a bias-controlled multiplex PCR, was used to amplify TCRbeta CDR3 regions from genomic DNA. As for how the authors treated the data: The number of nucleated cells in each sample was estimated by amplification of reference gene primers within the assay. To quantify the absolute abundance of each unique TCRbeta CDR3 rearrangement, sequence reads were collapsed and filtered. Productive Simpson clonality was computed per sample as the square root of Simpson's diversity index over productive rearrangements. TCRdb's version of the immuneACCESS table is confined to in-frame rearrangements and falls short of the full clone set. An unresolved V gene accounts for under half of the shortfall where checked; the remainder is of unknown origin. V, J and clone size were drawn from that table, and D and trimming were deduced from the DNA. This sample has about 230,000 clones in its table, and roughly 83% of those were observed once. The ten most abundant clones make up approximately 2.6% of the sample.

The CDR3 contains 15 residues, cysteine and phenylalanine counted. Kept here is only the CDR3 DNA, which spans 45 bases and is read in frame from base 1. Germline trimming amounts to 5 bases on V and 2 bases on J, with 7 as the count of junction bases outside the gene matches. Per the germline V gene (reference sequence), SEHNR is the CDR1 and FQNEAQ is the CDR2. Notes on this clone: Which antigen it targets is not known. No quality values exist for individual bases; no much larger clone is one base distant.

The chain is encoded by TRBV7-9 joined to TRBJ2-3; the central 7 bases match TRBD2. The TCR originated in a woman aged 70-85 years with active or convalescent COVID-19. Sequencing used peripheral blood. The CDR3 region has the sequence CASSETLAVTDTQYF. The DNA reads as follows: TGTGCCAGCAGCGAAACCCTAGCGGTCACAGATACGCAGTATTTT.